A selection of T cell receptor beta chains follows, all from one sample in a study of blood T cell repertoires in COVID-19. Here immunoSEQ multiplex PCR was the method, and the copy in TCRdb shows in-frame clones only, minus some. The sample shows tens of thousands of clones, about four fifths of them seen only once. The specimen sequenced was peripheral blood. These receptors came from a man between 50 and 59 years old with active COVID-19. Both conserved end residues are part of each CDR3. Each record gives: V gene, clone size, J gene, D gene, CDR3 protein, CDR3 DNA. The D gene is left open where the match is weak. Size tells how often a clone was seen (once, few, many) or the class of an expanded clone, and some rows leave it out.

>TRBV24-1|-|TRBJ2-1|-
CATSDPNEGVRVQNEQFF
TGTGCCACCAGTGACCCCAATGAGGGGGTAAGGGTTCAAAATGAGCAGTTCTTC
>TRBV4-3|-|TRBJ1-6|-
CASSQETDSESPLHF
TGCGCCAGCAGCCAAGAAACAGACAGCGAATCACCCCTCCACTTT
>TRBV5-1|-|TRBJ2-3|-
CASSLAPTSARVDTQYF
TGCGCCAGCAGCTTGGCTCCGACTAGTGCCCGGGTAGATACGCAGTATTTT
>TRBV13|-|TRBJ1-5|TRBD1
CASSLGGQGLGPQHF
TGTGCCAGCAGTTTAGGAGGACAGGGGCTGGGGCCCCAGCATTTT
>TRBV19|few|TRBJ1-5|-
CASSIVSSGTMTQHF
TGTGCCAGTAGTATAGTGTCGTCCGGGACAATGACCCAGCATTTT
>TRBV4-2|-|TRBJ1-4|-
CASSQVPQGGYEKLFF
TGTGCCAGCAGCCAAGTGCCACAGGGCGGGTATGAAAAACTGTTTTTT
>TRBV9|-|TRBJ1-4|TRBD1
CASSLTGDPNEKLFF
TGTGCCAGCAGCCTCACAGGGGACCCTAATGAAAAACTGTTTTTT
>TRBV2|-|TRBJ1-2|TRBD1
CASLPDRDYGYTF
TGTGCCAGCCTTCCGGACAGGGACTATGGCTACACCTTC
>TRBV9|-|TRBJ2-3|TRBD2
CASSVGPSGGADTQYF
TGTGCCAGCAGCGTAGGTCCTAGCGGCGGTGCAGATACGCAGTATTTT
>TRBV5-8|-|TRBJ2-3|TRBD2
CASPSGLAGPRTDTQYF
TGTGCCAGCCCTTCCGGACTAGCGGGGCCCCGCACAGATACGCAGTATTTT
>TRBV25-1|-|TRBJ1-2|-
CASSEYGGDGYTF
TGTGCCAGCAGTGAGTACGGGGGGGATGGCTACACCTTC
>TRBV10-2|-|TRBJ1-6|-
CASTLTDSPLHF
TGCGCCAGCACCCTGACAGACTCACCCCTCCACTTT
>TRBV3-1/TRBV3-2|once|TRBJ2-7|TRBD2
CASSQEASGSYEQYF
TGTGCCAGCAGCCAAGAGGCTAGCGGGTCCTACGAGCAGTACTTC
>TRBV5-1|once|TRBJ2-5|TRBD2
CASSLNSGEETQYF
TGCGCCAGCAGCTTGAATAGCGGGGAAGAGACCCAGTACTTC
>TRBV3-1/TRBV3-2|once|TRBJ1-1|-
CASSQEGGTTEAFF
TGTGCCAGCAGCCAAGAGGGGGGGACGACTGAAGCTTTCTTT
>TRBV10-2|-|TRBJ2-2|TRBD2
CASTRGLAGQGGELFF
TGCGCCAGCACCAGGGGACTAGCGGGACAGGGTGGGGAGCTGTTTTTT
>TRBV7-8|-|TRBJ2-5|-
CASSRGWIETQYF
TGTGCCAGCAGCCGCGGGTGGATTGAGACCCAGTACTTC
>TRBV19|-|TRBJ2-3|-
CASSKGLGTDTQYF
TGTGCCAGTAGTAAGGGACTGGGCACAGATACGCAGTATTTT
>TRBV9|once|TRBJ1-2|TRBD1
CASSPGRGYGYTF
TGTGCCAGCAGCCCGGGCAGGGGGTATGGCTACACCTTC
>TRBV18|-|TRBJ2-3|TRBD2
CASSPPGLAGTGTDTQYF
TGTGCCAGCTCACCTCCGGGACTAGCGGGGACAGGCACAGATACGCAGTATTTT
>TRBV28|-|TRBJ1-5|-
CASSFWGEDQPQHF
TGTGCCAGCAGTTTTTGGGGGGAGGATCAGCCCCAGCATTTT
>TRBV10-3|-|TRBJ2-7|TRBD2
CAISEPGLAGGSEQYF
TGTGCCATCAGTGAGCCCGGACTAGCGGGAGGGAGCGAGCAGTACTTC
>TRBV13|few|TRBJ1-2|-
CANSPRVGYTF
TGTGCCAACTCACCCAGGGTTGGCTACACCTTC
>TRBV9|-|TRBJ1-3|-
CASSVTGLDAGNTIYF
TGTGCCAGCAGCGTCACAGGGCTCGACGCTGGAAACACCATATATTTT
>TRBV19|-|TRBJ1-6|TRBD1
CASSIRGQGDNSPLHF
TGTGCCAGTAGTATACGGGGACAGGGTGATAATTCACCCCTCCACTTT